Below are 8 T cell receptor beta chains sequenced from a single sample in a study of T cell changes during pregnancy in multiple sclerosis. Some clones are missing from TCRdb's copy, which holds only in-frame ones; the method was immunoSEQ multiplex PCR. The data contain about 100,000 clones, about 92% of them singletons. Specimen: peripheral blood, collected in the first trimester of pregnancy. The receptors shown here come from a female donor with multiple sclerosis, enrolled in a pregnancy study.

This rearrangement joins TRBV6-5 to TRBJ2-7; D is perhaps TRBD1 (5 bases). The CDR3 length is 13 residues. The V gene lost 5 bases and the J gene lost 5 bases, with 13 bases spanning the gap. CDR1 is MNHEY and CDR2 is SVGAGI in the germline V gene. CDR3 sequence: CASSPDNGDEQYF. As DNA, the CDR3 is TGTGCCAGCAGTCCGGACAACGGCGACGAGCAGTACTTC.

This rearrangement joins TRBV2 to TRBJ1-2; weak D call: TRBD1 (5 bases). The germline CDR1 and CDR2 sequences are SNHLY and FYNNEI. The ends were cut back, 4 bases at V and 7 bases at J, with 16 bases in the middle. The CDR3 runs 14 residues. CDR3 DNA sequence: TGTGCCAGCAGTGCTTGGGGCGTTGGGATTGGCTACACCTTC. Translating it yields CASSAWGVGIGYTF. Full variable domain (missing parts from reference TRBV2 and TRBJ1-2): EPEVTQTPSHQVTQMGQEVILRCVPISNHLYFYWYRQILGQKVEFLVSFYNNEISEKSEIFDDQFSVERPDGSNFTLKIRSTKLEDSAMYFCASSAWGVGIGYTFGSGTRLTVV.

CDR3 bases: TGTGCCAGCAGTTACTCGGGGGAGGCGGCTTTCTTT. The encoded protein is CASSYSGEAAFF. The chain has TRBV6-5 and TRBJ1-1; tentative D call: TRBD1 (5 bases). CDR1 is MNHEY and CDR2 is SVGAGI in the germline V gene. V shed 0 bases and J shed 11 bases, with 10 bases lying between them. The CDR3 length is 12 residues.

This clone was seen more than once but under ten times. The chain has TRBV6-6 and TRBJ2-7; TRBD1 aligns across 7 bases. V lost 8 bases to trimming and J lost 2 bases; unmatched junction nucleotides: 6. The CDR3 consists of 13 residues. The germline CDR1 and CDR2 sequences are MNHNY and SVGAGI (reference sequence). The CDR3: CASARDRAYEQYF. The CDR3 nucleotides read TGTGCCAGCGCCCGGGACAGAGCCTACGAGCAGTACTTC.

The chain combines TRBV21-1 with TRBJ1-4. TRBV21-1 is described as a pseudogene. The CDR3 length is 14 residues. CDR3: CASSKAGRREKLFF. Written as DNA, the CDR3 is TGTGCCAGCAGCAAAGCCGGGAGAAGAGAAAAACTGTTTTTT.

This chain links TRBV7-2 with TRBJ1-2; weak D call: TRBD1 (6 bases). Trimming took 5 bases from V and 4 from J, leaving 14 bases between them. Per germline, CDR1 SGHTA and CDR2 FQGNSA. The CDR3 consists of 14 residues. For the CDR3, the DNA is TGTGCCAGCAGCCTCCGACAGGCCCGCTATGGCTACACCTTC. It is translated as CASSLRQARYGYTF. The full variable domain, with the rest looked up from reference TRBV7-2 and TRBJ1-2, is GAGVSQSPSNKVTEKGKDVELRCDPISGHTALYWYRQSLGQGLEFLIYFQGNSAPDKSGLPSDRFSAERTGGSVSTLTIQRTQQEDSAVYLCASSLRQARYGYTFGSGTRLTVV.

The chain carries TRBV9 and TRBJ2-1; D remains unclear. The germline V and J ends were trimmed by 0 bases and 6 bases, with 10 bases remaining between them. The CDR3 length is 14 residues. CDR1 and CDR2 from the germline V gene are SGDLS and YYNGEE. The CDR3 coding sequence is TGTGCCAGCAGCGTAGCCGCAGACATCAATGAGCAGTTCTTC. It encodes CASSVAADINEQFF.

Only one count was recorded for this clone. The V call is TRBV4-2, the J call TRBJ2-1, with 10 positions matching TRBD2. The length of the CDR3 is 18 residues. Losses at the gene ends were 0 bases for V and 7 bases for J; bases not matched to a gene: 12. Germline-derived CDR1 and CDR2 are LGHNA and YNFKEQ. The CDR3 sequence is CASSQDVLAGESRNEQFF. The CDR3 nucleotides are TGTGCCAGCAGCCAAGATGTCCTAGCGGGAGAAAGTCGGAATGAGCAGTTCTTC.